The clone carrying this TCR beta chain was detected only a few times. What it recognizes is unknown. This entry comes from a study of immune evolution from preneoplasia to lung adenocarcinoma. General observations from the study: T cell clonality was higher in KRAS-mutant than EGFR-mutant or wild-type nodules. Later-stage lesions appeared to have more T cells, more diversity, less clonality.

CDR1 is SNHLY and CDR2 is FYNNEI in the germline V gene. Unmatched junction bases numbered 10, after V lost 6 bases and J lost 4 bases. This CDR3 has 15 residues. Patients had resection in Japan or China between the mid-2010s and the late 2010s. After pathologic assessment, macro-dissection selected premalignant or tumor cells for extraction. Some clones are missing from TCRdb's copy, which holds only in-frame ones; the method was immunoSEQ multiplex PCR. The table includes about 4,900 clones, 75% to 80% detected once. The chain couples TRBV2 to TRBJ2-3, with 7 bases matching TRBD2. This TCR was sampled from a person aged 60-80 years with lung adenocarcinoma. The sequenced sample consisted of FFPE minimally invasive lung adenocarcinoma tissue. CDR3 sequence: CASRRAGRDADTQYF. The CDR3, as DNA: TGTGCCAGCAGAAGAGCGGGGAGGGACGCAGATACGCAGTATTTT.